This T cell receptor (beta chain) was sequenced in a study of cytomegalovirus exposure and HLA in healthy donors (dated by TCRdb to 2016 to 2017). A note on the overall study: According to an earlier analysis of several hundred of the donors, 150 million to 200 million T cells yielded 117 million unique TCR beta sequences and about 300 Gb of sequence data. An early release that covered some 630 HLA-typed donors contained about 290 gigabases of sequencing data and 80 million or so unique TCR sequences. Of the 300 to 450 genotyped donors, less than 90% were placed in the genetic ancestry cluster associated with self-reported Caucasian donors. The aim of the study was to test whether cataloging public T cell receptors could identify signatures of past pathogen exposure. The T cell repertoires of under 700 subjects were profiled by immunosequencing and related to cytomegalovirus serostatus. A separate validation cohort of 90 to 150 different subjects was used in addition to the roughly 720-subject first cohort. To predict cytomegalovirus infection status, the study combined high-throughput TCR immunosequencing, statistical association of individual TCRs with disease status, and machine learning. A later analysis re-examined previously published TCR beta repertoires from roughly 720 donors and added high-resolution HLA genotyping to investigate patterns of TCR occurrence. In the later analysis, no new phenotypic data were used to find candidate immune exposures; instead, reliance was placed on TCR beta sequences and their occurrence across donors. To decide whether each TCR beta V gene segment behaved as functional or pseudogenic, an earlier analysis of approximately 590 of the donors relied on high-throughput TCR beta sequencing. Donor age, sex, ethnicity and CMV serostatus were compiled together with the repertoire data. A later genetic analysis used genome-wide SNP genotypes for about 60% of the roughly 700 donors, treating that subset as a discovery cohort. Every discovery cohort repertoire had been produced on one sequencing platform. Both class I and class II loci were covered by HLA typing, at four-digit resolution. Typing coverage differed by locus: A, B, C, DRB1 and DQB1 were typed in about 620-630 donors, DQA1 in about 500, DPA1 in some 610, and DPB1 in 450 to 490. About five DR-DQ haplotypes were handled as single units for association and clustering because linkage in the cohort was strong. Across about 370 genotyped donors of the cohort, an average of roughly 200,000 unique TCR beta nucleotide sequences per donor were sequenced, and approximately 17% of those sequences were non-productive.

Paper-wide results and their limitations: Some IMGT-functional V segments, including TRBV6-2 and TRBV6-3, could not be distinguished by the 87-base-pair reads and were therefore excluded. The classifier was reported to diagnose cytomegalovirus status with high specificity and sensitivity in both the original cohort and the validation cohort. In vitro tests confirmed that three of the cytomegalovirus-associated TCR beta chains recognize cytomegalovirus antigens. The presence/absence analyses assumed that sequencing depth was roughly uniform across donors, and that assumption may not be true. Correlated functional status among segregating V segments might be attributable to linkage disequilibrium, but an unknown experimental factor could not be ruled out. Compared with equally common non-associated chains, HLA-associated TCR beta chains in a later analysis were more clonally expanded and had lower generation probabilities. In a later analysis, TCR association rates were found to vary across HLA loci, with the most associated TCRs seen for DRB1 alleles and the fewest for HLA-C alleles. A later analysis reported that several top co-occurrence clusters appeared linked to parvovirus B19, influenza, CMV and Epstein-Barr virus. According to a later genetic analysis, donors in an Asian-associated ancestry cluster had fewer N-insertions in productive TCRs than the roughly 660-donor mean. According to a later analysis, most CMV-associated TCR beta chains appeared to be HLA-restricted, and the HLA associations seemed to be driven largely by CMV exposure. The earlier analysis of 587 of the donors excluded some 15 rarely observed V segments, including chromosome 9 orphons, because counts were too low. The cohort was sequenced for TCR beta chains only, and without alpha or paired-chain data the features that could be detected were limited. A group of highly shared sequence variants was considered likely to be a technical artifact of the sequencing pipeline. In an earlier analysis of approximately 590 of the donors, most TCR beta V segments appeared in productive rearrangements about 87% or about 30% of the time, broadly matching IMGT annotations. An association between a missense DCLRE1C variant and V-gene and J-gene trimming of TCR beta chains was found in a later genetic analysis and replicated in an independent cohort. The only immune exposure information available for the cohort was CMV serostatus. HLA typing was unavailable for some donors at each locus, so association tests used only the typed subset. The authors suggested that the approach could potentially be generalized to other disease states and immunological phenotypes. Strong co-occurrence of HLA alleles, especially DR and DQ, made assigning TCR associations to individual alleles difficult. The study gave a list of 150 to 200 TCR beta chains associated with cytomegalovirus. A later analysis associated about 18,000 TCR beta sequences with specific HLA alleles at a false discovery rate of 0.05. Most TCR sequences were seen in very few donors, while some public TCRs were found in many individuals. A further reported finding was that TCR beta sequences accurately predicted the HLA-A and HLA-B alleles for most subjects in the first cohort.

The cohort comprised 670 or so healthy bone marrow donors. At the time of sampling, all cohort members were nominally healthy, though unrecorded immune exposures were likely present. The donor was CMV seronegative and belonged to the group of 352 seronegative cohort members. A peripheral blood sample was collected from each donor, and TCR beta sequencing was performed on peripheral blood mononuclear cells. The Qiagen DNeasy Blood Extraction Kit was used to extract genomic DNA from the blood cell samples. Notes on this clone: The antigen it binds to is not known. Per-base qualities were not stored, and no clone one base away is much larger.

V lost 3 bases and J lost 7 bases, and the count of bases not matched to a germline gene is 4. Based on the germline V gene, the CDR1 and CDR2 sequences are SGHRS and YFSETQ. From the cysteine up to the phenylalanine, the CDR3 has a length of 14 residues. CDR3 DNA is the only sequence kept; it has 42 bases, read in frame from the first base. The library was built by means of the immunoSEQ multiplex PCR assay. For the multiplex PCR, a mixture combining 60 forward primers for TCR Vbeta segments and 13 reverse primers for TCR Jbeta segments was used. The CDR3 region of rearranged TCR beta genes was amplified from genomic DNA with a multiplex PCR assay. The Illumina HiSeq System was used to sequence the amplified TCR beta libraries as 87-base-pair reads. Processing in the source paper ran as follows. A later analysis tallied tens of millions of unique TCR beta chains across the roughly 610 repertoires, and some 10 million of those chains were shared by two or more donors. A nearest-neighbor algorithm error-corrected the raw reads and collapsed the reads into unique sequences, merging closely related sequences to remove PCR and sequencing errors. Alignment of CDR3 sequences to IMGT reference sequences was used to assign V, D and J gene segments. For a sequence to be retained, at least a six-nucleotide match to both a V gene segment and a J gene segment was required. A rearrangement was called productive if the CDR3 had no stop codons and remained in frame with V and J, and every other rearrangement was called non-productive. CDR3 was defined by IMGT convention, running from the second conserved V-encoded cysteine to the conserved J-encoded phenylalanine. In an earlier analysis of around 540 of the donors, sequences lacking an unambiguous match to a single V gene segment were excluded. In an earlier analysis of several hundred of the donors, V segments were called functional above 56.7% productive rearrangements and were called segregating when the between-donor standard deviation exceeded 5%. A statistical classification framework was developed to diagnose cytomegalovirus status using the catalog of TCR beta chain sequences. A later analysis assigned V and J genes by comparing TCR nucleotide sequences with IMGT/GENE-DB human TR gene sequences. Using the TCRdist pipeline, a later analysis assigned CDR3 sequences along with most-parsimonious VDJ recombination scenarios. In a later analysis, each TCR beta chain was defined by its CDR3 amino acid sequence together with its V-gene family, and reads without a unique V-gene family were excluded. A later analysis removed 500 to 650 highly shared, low-generation-probability nucleotide sequences to deal with suspected cross-contamination and a sequencing artifact. For each public chain, a later analysis derived a clonal expansion index from normalized ranks of inferred template counts within each repertoire. A later analysis computed generation probabilities with a VDJ recombination model fitted to out-of-frame rearrangements, and checked the results against IGoR. A later analysis scored TCR-TCR, TCR-HLA and TCR-CMV co-occurrence with hypergeometric tests, applying a repertoire-size bias correction to TCR pairs. False discovery rates were estimated in a later analysis by permuting HLA or CMV assignments 20 times. In a later analysis, co-occurring TCRs were grouped using DBSCAN, with TCRdist sequence similarity added in when clustering inside HLA-allele-positive subsets. Co-occurrence clustering excluded repertoires with fewer than 30,000 or more than 120,000 public chains, plus five with anomalous nucleotide sharing. This is the immuneACCESS table as TCRdb keeps it, with only in-frame sequences that have V and J called. A part of the clones is gone; compared with another copy, unresolved V genes explain less than half, and the rest is unexplained. The DNA was the basis for D and trimming; V, J and clone size are from that table. The sample table shows approximately 130,000 clones, and about 78% are seen once. The top ten hold around 1.2% of the sample.

This clonotype originated in a middle-aged man in good health and CMV-seronegative. The chain is assembled from TRBV5-1 and TRBJ1-4; 9 central bases correspond to TRBD1. Sequencing was performed on PBMCs. The CDR3 region: CASSSPGQGEKLFF. The bases read TGCGCCAGCAGCTCCCCGGGACAGGGTGAAAAACTGTTTTTT. The reference TRBV5-1 and TRBJ1-4 proteins fill in what lies around the CDR3, so the full variable domain reads KAGVTQTPRYLIKTRGQQVTLSCSPISGHRSVSWYQQTPGQGLQFLFEYFSETQRNKGNFPGRFSGRQFSNSRSEMNVSTLELGDSALYLCASSSPGQGEKLFFGSGTQLSVL.